This T cell receptor beta chain was identified in a study of shared clonotypes between healthy human individuals. Looking at the study overall: Three CD4 naive, three CD4 memory, two CD8 naive and one CD8 memory plate were used per donor. Study results and caveats: Unshared clonotypes carried lower generation probabilities than those common to all four donors. Represented diversity (both genetic and exposure-history) was limited by the small number of donors.

CDR1 and CDR2 from the germline V gene are SGHRS and YFSETQ. There are 14 residues in the CDR3. V was clipped by 4 bases and J by 5 bases; unmatched bases: 8. As for this clone: The antigen remains undetermined.

Genomic DNA belonging to each subset was distributed in equal measure over several immunoSEQ plates. Measured with immunoSEQ multiplex PCR; TCRdb has only the in-frame clones, and not every one. The sample includes roughly 2.5 million clones, approximately 92% of them seen just once. V gene TRBV5-1 combines with J gene TRBJ2-5; 7 bases agree with TRBD1. The sequencing input was naive CD4+ T cells sorted from blood. The subset here: CD45RA+ positively selected. This TCR was sampled from a man younger than 35 in good health. DNA of the CDR3: TGCGCCAGCAGCGGAAAGACAGGGTCCGAGACCCAGTACTTC. It codes for CASSGKTGSETQYF.